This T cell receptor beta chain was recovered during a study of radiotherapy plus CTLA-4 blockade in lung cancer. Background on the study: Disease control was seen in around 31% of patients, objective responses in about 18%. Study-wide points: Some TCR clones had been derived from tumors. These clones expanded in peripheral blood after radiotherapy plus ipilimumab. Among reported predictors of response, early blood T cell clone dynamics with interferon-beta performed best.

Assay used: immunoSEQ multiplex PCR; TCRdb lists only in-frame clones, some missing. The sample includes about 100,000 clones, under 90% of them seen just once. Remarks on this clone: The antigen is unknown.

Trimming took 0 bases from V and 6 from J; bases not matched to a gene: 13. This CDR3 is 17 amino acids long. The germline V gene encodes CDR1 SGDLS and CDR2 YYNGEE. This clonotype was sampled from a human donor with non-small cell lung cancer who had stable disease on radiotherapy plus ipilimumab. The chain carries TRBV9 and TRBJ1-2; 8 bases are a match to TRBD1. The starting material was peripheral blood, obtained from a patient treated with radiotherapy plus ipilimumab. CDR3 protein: CASSVAMDRERNDGYTF. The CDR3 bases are TGTGCCAGCAGCGTAGCTATGGACAGGGAACGTAATGATGGCTACACCTTC.